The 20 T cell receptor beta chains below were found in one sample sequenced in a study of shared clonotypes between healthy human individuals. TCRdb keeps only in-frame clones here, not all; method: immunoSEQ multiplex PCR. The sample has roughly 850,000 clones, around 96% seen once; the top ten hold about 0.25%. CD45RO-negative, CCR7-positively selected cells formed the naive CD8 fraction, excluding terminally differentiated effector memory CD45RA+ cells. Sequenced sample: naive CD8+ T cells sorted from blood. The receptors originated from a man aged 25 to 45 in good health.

The DNA for the CDR3 is TGTGCCAGCCCGGACAGGGGCGGACCTAACTATGGCTACACCTTC. Translating gives CASPDRGGPNYGYTF. The gene calls are TRBV2 and TRBJ1-2, with TRBD1 identical over 9 bases. From germline, CDR1 is SNHLY and CDR2 FYNNEI. The CDR3 contains 15 residues. V gave up 8 bases and J gave up 0 bases; unmatched junction bases: 7.

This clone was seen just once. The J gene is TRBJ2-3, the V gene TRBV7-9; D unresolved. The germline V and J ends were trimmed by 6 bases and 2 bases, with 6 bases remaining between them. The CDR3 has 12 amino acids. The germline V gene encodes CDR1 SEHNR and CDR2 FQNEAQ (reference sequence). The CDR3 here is CASRSPTDTQYF. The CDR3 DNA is TGTGCCAGCAGGTCCCCCACAGATACGCAGTATTTT.

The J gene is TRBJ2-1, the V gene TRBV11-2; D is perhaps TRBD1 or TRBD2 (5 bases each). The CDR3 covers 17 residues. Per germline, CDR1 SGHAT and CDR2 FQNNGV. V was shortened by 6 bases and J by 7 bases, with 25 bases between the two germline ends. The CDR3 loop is CASRPTPGTIYNNEQFF. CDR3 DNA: TGTGCCAGCAGACCTACTCCAGGGACGATATACAATAATGAGCAGTTCTTC.

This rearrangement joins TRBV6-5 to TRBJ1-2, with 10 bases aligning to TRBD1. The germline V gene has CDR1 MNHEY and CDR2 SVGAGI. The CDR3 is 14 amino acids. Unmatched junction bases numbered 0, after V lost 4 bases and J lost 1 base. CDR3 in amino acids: CASSWDRGNYGYTF. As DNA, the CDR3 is TGTGCCAGCAGTTGGGACAGGGGTAACTATGGCTACACCTTC.

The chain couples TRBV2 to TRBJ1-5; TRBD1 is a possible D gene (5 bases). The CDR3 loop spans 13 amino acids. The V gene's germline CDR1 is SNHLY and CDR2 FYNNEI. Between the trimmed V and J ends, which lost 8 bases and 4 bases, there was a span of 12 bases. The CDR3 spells CASGQEGNQPQHF. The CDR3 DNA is TGTGCCAGCGGGCAGGAGGGGAATCAGCCCCAGCATTTT.

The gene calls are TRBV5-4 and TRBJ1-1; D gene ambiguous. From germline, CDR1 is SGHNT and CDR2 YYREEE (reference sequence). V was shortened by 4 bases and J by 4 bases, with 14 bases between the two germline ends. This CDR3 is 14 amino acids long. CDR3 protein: CASSGLDRSTEAFF. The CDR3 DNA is TGTGCCAGCAGCGGCCTGGACCGTAGCACTGAAGCTTTCTTT.

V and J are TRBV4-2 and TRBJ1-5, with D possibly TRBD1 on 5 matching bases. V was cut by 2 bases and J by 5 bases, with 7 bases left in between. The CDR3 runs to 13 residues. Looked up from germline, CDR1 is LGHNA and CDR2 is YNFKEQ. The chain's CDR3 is CASSQLQDQPQHF. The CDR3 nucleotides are TGTGCCAGCAGCCAACTACAGGATCAGCCCCAGCATTTT.

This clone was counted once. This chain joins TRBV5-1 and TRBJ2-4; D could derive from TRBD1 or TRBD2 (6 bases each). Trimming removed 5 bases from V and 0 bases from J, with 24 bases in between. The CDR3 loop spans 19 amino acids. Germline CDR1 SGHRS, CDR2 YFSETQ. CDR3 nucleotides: TGCGCCAGCAGTCAATCCGGGGGCCTACCCCTCTTAGCCAAAAACATTCAGTACTTC. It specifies CASSQSGGLPLLAKNIQYF.

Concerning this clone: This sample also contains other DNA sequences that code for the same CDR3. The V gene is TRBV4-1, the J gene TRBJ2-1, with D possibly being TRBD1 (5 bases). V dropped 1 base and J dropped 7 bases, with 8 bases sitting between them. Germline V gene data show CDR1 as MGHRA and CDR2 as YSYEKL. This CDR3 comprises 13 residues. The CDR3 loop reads CASSQVQGNEQFF. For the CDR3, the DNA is TGCGCCAGCAGCCAAGTTCAGGGAAATGAGCAGTTCTTC.

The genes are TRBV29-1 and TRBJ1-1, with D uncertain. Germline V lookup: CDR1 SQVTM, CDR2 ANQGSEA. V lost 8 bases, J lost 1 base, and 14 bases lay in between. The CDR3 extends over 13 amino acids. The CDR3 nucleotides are TGCAGCCCGTTGCTGGTCGGGAACACTGAAGCTTTCTTT. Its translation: CSPLLVGNTEAFF.

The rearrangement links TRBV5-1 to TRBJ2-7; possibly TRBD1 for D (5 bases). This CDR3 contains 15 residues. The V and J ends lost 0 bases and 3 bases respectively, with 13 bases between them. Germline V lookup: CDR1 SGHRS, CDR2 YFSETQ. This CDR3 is CASSLGFQGIYEQYF. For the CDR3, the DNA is TGCGCCAGCAGCTTGGGCTTCCAGGGAATCTACGAGCAGTACTTC.

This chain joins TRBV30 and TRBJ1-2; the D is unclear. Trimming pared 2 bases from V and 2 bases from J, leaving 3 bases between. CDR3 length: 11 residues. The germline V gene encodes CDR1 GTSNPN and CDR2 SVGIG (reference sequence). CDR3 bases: TGTGCCTGGAGTCTAAACTATGGCTACACCTTC. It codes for CAWSLNYGYTF. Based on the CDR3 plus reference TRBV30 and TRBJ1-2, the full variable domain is SQTIHQWPATLVQPVGSPLSLECTVEGTSNPNLYWYRQAAGRGLQLLFYSVGIGQISSEVPQNLSASRPQDRQFILSSKKLLLSDSGFYLCAWSLNYGYTFGSGTRLTVV.

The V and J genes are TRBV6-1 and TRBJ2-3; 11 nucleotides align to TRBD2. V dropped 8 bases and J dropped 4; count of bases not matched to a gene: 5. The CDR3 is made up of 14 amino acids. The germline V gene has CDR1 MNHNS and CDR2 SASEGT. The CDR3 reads CASVAGGGPDTQYF. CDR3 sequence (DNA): TGTGCCAGCGTAGCGGGAGGGGGGCCAGATACGCAGTATTTT.

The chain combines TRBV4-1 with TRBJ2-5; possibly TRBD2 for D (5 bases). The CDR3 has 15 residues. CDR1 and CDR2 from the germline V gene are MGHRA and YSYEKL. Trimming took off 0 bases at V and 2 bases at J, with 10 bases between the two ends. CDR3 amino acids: CASSQEEVSQETQYF. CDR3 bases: TGCGCCAGCAGCCAAGAGGAGGTCTCTCAAGAGACCCAGTACTTC.

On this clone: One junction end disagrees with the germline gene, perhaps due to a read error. The CDR3 sequence is CASSSGRINCGYTF. DNA for the CDR3: TGTGCCAGCAGTTCCGGACGGATTAACTGTGGCTACACCTTC. J is TRBJ1-2 and V is TRBV27; no clear D. The V gene's germline CDR1 is MNHEY and CDR2 SMNVEV (reference sequence). This CDR3 is built from 14 residues.

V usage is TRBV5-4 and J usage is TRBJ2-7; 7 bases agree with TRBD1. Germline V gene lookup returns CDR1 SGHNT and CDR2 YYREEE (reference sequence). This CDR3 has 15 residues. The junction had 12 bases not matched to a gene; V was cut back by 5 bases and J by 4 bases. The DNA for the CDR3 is TGTGCCAGCAGACTAGGGGGCGGCGTGGTGTACGAGCAGTACTTC. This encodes CASRLGGGVVYEQYF. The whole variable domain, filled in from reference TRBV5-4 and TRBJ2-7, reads ETGVTQSPTHLIKTRGQQVTLRCSSQSGHNTVSWYQQALGQGPQFIFQYYREEENGRGNFPPRFSGLQFPNYSSELNVNALELDDSALYLCASRLGGGVVYEQYFGPGTRLTVT.

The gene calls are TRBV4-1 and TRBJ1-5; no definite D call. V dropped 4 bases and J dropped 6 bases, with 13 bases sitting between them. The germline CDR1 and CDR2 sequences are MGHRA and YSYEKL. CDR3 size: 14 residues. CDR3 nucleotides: TGCGCCAGCAGCCCGTCGGTTTTGGGTCAGCCCCAGCATTTT. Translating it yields CASSPSVLGQPQHF.

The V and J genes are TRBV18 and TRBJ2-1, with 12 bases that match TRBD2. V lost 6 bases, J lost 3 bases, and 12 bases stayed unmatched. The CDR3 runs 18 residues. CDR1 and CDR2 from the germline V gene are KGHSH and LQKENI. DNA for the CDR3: TGTGCCAGCTCCCTACAAGCTAGCGGGAGGGTGCTCTACAATGAGCAGTTCTTC. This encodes CASSLQASGRVLYNEQFF. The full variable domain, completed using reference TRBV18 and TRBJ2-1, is NAGVMQNPRHLVRRRGQEARLRCSPMKGHSHVYWYRQLPEEGLKFMVYLQKENIIDESGMPKERFSAEFPKEGPSILRIQQVVRGDSAAYFCASSLQASGRVLYNEQFFGPGTRLTVL.

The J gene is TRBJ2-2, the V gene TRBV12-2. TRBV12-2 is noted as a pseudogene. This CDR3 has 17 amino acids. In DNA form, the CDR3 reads TGTGCAAGTCGCCCACCGCGTATGGGGGCGGGGACCGGGGAGCTGTTTTTT. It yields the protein CASRPPRMGAGTGELFF.

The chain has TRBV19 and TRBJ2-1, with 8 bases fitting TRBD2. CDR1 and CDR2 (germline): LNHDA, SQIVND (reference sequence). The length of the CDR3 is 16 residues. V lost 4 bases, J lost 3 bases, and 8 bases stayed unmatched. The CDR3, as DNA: TGTGCCAGTAGTAATCCCTTGGGACTAGACTACAATGAGCAGTTCTTC. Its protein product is CASSNPLGLDYNEQFF.